These 15 T cell receptor beta chains share one sample of origin, sequenced in a study of T cells in Graves' hyperthyroidism and ophthalmopathy. The CDR3 regions of TCR beta were amplified from RNA transcripts. The primer set for the first-round RT-PCR of the TCR CDR3 was HTBI. MiXCR, applied by TCRdb to the multiplex PCR reads, yields one record per CDR3 protein. The sample holds approximately 590,000 distinct CDR3 sequences, about half seen once. Sequenced input: peripheral blood or thyroid tissue (not recorded which). These receptors came from a woman aged 18 to 35 with Graves' hyperthyroidism.

The chain uses TRBV10-3 and TRBJ1-1; D remains ambiguous. Germline V gene lookup returns CDR1 ENHRY and CDR2 SYGVKD. The CDR3 has 13 amino acids. Trimming took off 4 bases at V and 0 bases at J, with 6 bases between the two ends. CDR3 amino acids: CAISGSMNTEAFF. DNA for the CDR3: TGTGCCATCAGTGGGTCCATGAACACTGAAGCTTTCTTT.

The chain employs TRBV20-1 and TRBJ1-3, with unresolved D. This CDR3 spans 14 amino acids. Trimming stripped 1 base from V and 1 base from J, with 8 bases between. The germline CDR1 and CDR2 sequences are DFQATT and SNEGSKA (reference sequence). This CDR3 reads CSARASGSGNTIYF. The CDR3 DNA reads as TGCAGTGCTAGAGCTTCGGGATCTGGAAACACCATATATTTT.

This clonotype came up many times. The J gene is TRBJ1-5, the V gene TRBV29-1; TRBD1 matches 9 bases. Germline trimming cut 6 bases from V and 6 bases from J; bases unmatched to any gene: 9. The CDR3 is made up of 14 amino acids. Germline-derived CDR1 and CDR2 are SQVTM and ANQGSEA. CDR3 DNA: TGCAGCGTAGCTACCGGGACAGGGCTTCAGCCCCAGCATTTT. This encodes CSVATGTGLQPQHF.

Comment on this clonotype: A much larger clone lies a single base off, so this may be a read error. The CDR3 loop reads CATSDLAGTATNTGGLFF. In nucleotides, the CDR3 is TGTGCCACCAGTGATTTGGCCGGGACGGCGACGAACACCGGGGGGCTGTTTTTT. The chain links TRBV24-1 to TRBJ2-2; weak D call: TRBD2 (6 bases). There are 18 residues in the CDR3. Germline V gene lookup returns CDR1 KGHDR and CDR2 SFDVKD.

This sequence joins TRBV2 and TRBJ2-2, with D possibly TRBD2 on 6 matching bases. Germline V gene lookup returns CDR1 SNHLY and CDR2 FYNNEI. Trimming pared 8 bases from V and 4 bases from J, leaving 14 bases between. This CDR3 has 14 residues. CDR3 loop: CASLETRVTGELFF. CDR3 nucleotides: TGTGCCAGCCTCGAGACTAGGGTCACCGGGGAGCTGTTTTTT.

The CDR3, as DNA: TGTGCCAGCAGCTTCCGGACAGGGCTTTATGGCTACACCTTC. Its protein is CASSFRTGLYGYTF. The chain links TRBV2 to TRBJ1-2; 8 bases fit TRBD1. The V segment lost 6 bases and the J segment 5 bases; nucleotides outside the gene matches: 8. The CDR3 length is 14 residues. Germline-derived CDR1 and CDR2 are SNHLY and FYNNEI.

A remark on this clonotype: Given a much more abundant clone one base away, this may be a read error. This chain links TRBV2 with TRBJ2-7; possibly TRBD2 for D (5 bases). The V gene's germline CDR1 is SNHLY and CDR2 FYNNEI. V lost 4 bases to trimming and J lost 2 bases, with 9 bases between them. There are 13 residues in the CDR3. Here the CDR3 DNA reads TGTGCCAGCAGTGTCCGGCGGGCCTACGAGCAGTACTTC. It encodes CASSVRRAYEQYF.

The CDR3 loop is CASSRAANTGELFF. CDR3 nucleotides: TGTGCCAGCAGCCGGGCCGCGAACACCGGGGAGCTGTTTTTT. This chain uses TRBV11-3 with TRBJ2-2; D is unresolved. The germline V and J ends were trimmed by 5 bases and 0 bases, with 7 bases remaining between them. The CDR3 sequence is 14 residues long. Germline V gene data show CDR1 as SGHNT and CDR2 as YENEEA.

This chain links TRBV6-5 with TRBJ2-5; D gene uncertain. Germline V CDR1 and CDR2: MNHEY, SVGAGI. V dropped 0 bases and J dropped 5 bases, with 7 bases sitting between them. This CDR3 region has 13 residues. The CDR3 sequence: CASSYSLAETQYF. The CDR3 DNA reads TGTGCCAGCAGTTACTCGCTCGCGGAGACCCAGTACTTC.

The chain couples TRBV24-1 to TRBJ1-5; 9 bases are shared with TRBD1. With 5 bases clipped from V and 7 bases from J, the junction kept 5 bases outside the gene matches. Germline V gene data show CDR1 as KGHDR and CDR2 as SFDVKD. CDR3 length: 14 residues. CDR3 sequence reads: CATSGRQGGQPQHF. CDR3 in DNA: TGTGCCACCAGTGGGAGACAGGGGGGGCAGCCCCAGCATTTT.

The chain recombines TRBV12-3 or TRBV12-4 with TRBJ2-5; 11 bases align to TRBD2. V lost 0 bases, J lost 8 bases, and 5 bases stayed unmatched. The CDR3 has 15 residues. CDR3: CASSLALAGGITQYF. Written as DNA, the CDR3 is TGTGCCAGCAGTTTAGCGCTAGCGGGAGGAATAACCCAGTACTTC.

This clonotype was recorded only once. The J gene is TRBJ1-6, the V gene TRBV7-8, with TRBD1 identical over 8 bases. Trimming cost V 5 bases and J 15 bases; bases outside gene matches: 9. Germline V gene lookup returns CDR1 SGHVS and CDR2 FQNEAQ. This CDR3 comprises 13 residues. In DNA form, the CDR3 reads TGTGCCAGCAGCGAAGGACAGGGCGAAATCCTCCACTTT. It specifies CASSEGQGEILHF.

This clonotype was counted many times. The V and J genes are TRBV29-1 and TRBJ1-2; D remains unclear. Germline V gene data show CDR1 as SQVTM and CDR2 as ANQGSEA. The CDR3 spans 12 residues. With 4 bases removed from V and 4 bases from J, the gap between germline ends came to 10 bases. CDR3 DNA: TGCAGCGTTGCCGAGACGGGCTATGGCTACACCTTC. It translates to CSVAETGYGYTF. The whole variable domain, filled in from reference TRBV29-1 and TRBJ1-2, reads SAVISQKPSRDICQRGTSLTIQCQVDSQVTMMFWYRQQPGQSLTLIATANQGSEATYESGFVIDKFPISRPNLTFSTLTVSNMSPEDSSIYLCSVAETGYGYTFGSGTRLTVV.

The sample holds a few counts of this clonotype. The V and J genes are TRBV7-3 and TRBJ1-1; no definite D call. Germline loops: CDR1 SGHTA, CDR2 FQGTGA. This CDR3 has 14 residues. The germline V and J ends were trimmed by 2 bases and 2 bases, with 9 bases remaining between them. CDR3 sequence reads: CASSLVEDNTEAFF. In nucleotides, the CDR3 is TGTGCCAGCAGCTTAGTTGAGGACAACACTGAAGCTTTCTTT.

The rearrangement uses TRBV10-3 and TRBJ2-1, with 7 positions matching TRBD1. CDR3 length equals 13 residues. Germline trimming cut 7 bases from V and 6 bases from J; bases unmatched to any gene: 6. CDR1 and CDR2 from the germline V gene are ENHRY and SYGVKD. CDR3 amino acids: CAIKGTETNEQFF. DNA for the CDR3: TGTGCCATCAAGGGGACAGAAACCAATGAGCAGTTCTTC.